The sequence of this T cell receptor (beta chain) was determined in a study of molecular identifiers for immune sequencing clone quantification. Across the study: Four of five RNA aliquots from around 18,000 or 91,000 naive CD8 T cells were sequenced.

It was with previously described methods and listed TCR primers that bulk TCR libraries were made. TCRdb ran MiXCR on the PCR reads and lists one entry per CDR3 protein. Among 20,000 to 30,000 distinct CDR3 sequences, 15% to 20% were seen once, and the ten largest hold around 0.99%. In its sample, this clonotype was seen many times. The antigen remains unidentified. V lost 6 bases to trimming and J lost 3 bases, with 20 bases between them. Germline lookup yields CDR1 KGHSH and CDR2 LQKENI. This CDR3 region has 16 residues. As CD8+CD4-CCR7+CD45RA+ cells, naive CD8 T cells were sorted. Study results and caveats: Even with approximately 1 million naive cells present, spiked Jurkat TCR RNA from one cell was reportedly detectable.

Specimen: naive CD8+ T cells from blood, with Jurkat cell RNA spiked in. Subset denoted: FACS-sorted CD8+CD4-CCR7+CD45RA+ naive T cells. The TCR originated in a human donor in good health. Some libraries in this study had Jurkat cell RNA spiked in. This chain joins TRBV18 and TRBJ1-1; tentative D call: TRBD1 (5 bases). CDR3 in DNA: TGTGCCAGCTCCCCTTCGAGGTCAGGGTCGGACACTGAAGCTTTCTTT. This codes for CASSPSRSGSDTEAFF.